Following are 10 T cell receptor beta chains from one sample sequenced in a study of cytomegalovirus exposure and HLA in healthy donors. PCR involved 60 Vbeta and 13 Jbeta primers. The repertoire was sequenced with immunoSEQ multiplex PCR; TCRdb's copy has only in-frame clones and lacks some. The top ten clones hold 3% of a sample with 100,000 to 150,000 clones, 75% to 85% of them seen once. What was sequenced was PBMCs. The receptor source for this set is a woman between 18 and 30 years old in good health and CMV-seropositive.

This chain connects TRBV7-9 to TRBJ2-1; 8 nucleotides agree with TRBD2. The germline CDR1 and CDR2 sequences are SEHNR and FQNEAQ (reference sequence). V gave up 8 bases and J gave up 9 bases; unmatched junction bases: 6. The CDR3 has 12 residues. CDR3 loop: CASSSTSGEQFF. CDR3 nucleotide sequence: TGTGCCAGCTCGTCTACTAGCGGTGAGCAGTTCTTC.

V is TRBV5-5 and J is TRBJ2-3; weak D call: TRBD1 (6 bases). Per the germline V gene, CDR1 is SGHKS and CDR2 is YYEKEE (reference sequence). This CDR3 comprises 15 residues. The V and J ends lost 4 bases and 0 bases respectively, with 12 bases between them. CDR3 coding DNA: TGTGCCAGCAGCATACAGGGAACTAGCACAGATACGCAGTATTTT. Protein sequence: CASSIQGTSTDTQYF.

The V call is TRBV30, the J call TRBJ1-1; D remains unclear. V was cut by 0 bases and J by 4 bases, with 12 bases left in between. Germline values: CDR1 GTSNPN, CDR2 SVGIG (reference sequence). This CDR3 has 14 residues. CDR3 protein: CAWSVFPRGTEAFF. The CDR3 nucleotides are TGTGCCTGGAGTGTCTTCCCCCGGGGCACTGAAGCTTTCTTT.

This chain joins TRBV28 and TRBJ1-4, with 10 bases fitting TRBD1. Germline lookup yields CDR1 MDHEN and CDR2 SYDVKM. V lost 3 bases to trimming and J lost 8 bases; unmatched junction nucleotides: 3. This CDR3 is 14 amino acids long. CDR3 amino acids: CASSLGTGEEKLFF. DNA of the CDR3: TGTGCCAGCAGTTTGGGGACAGGGGAAGAAAAACTGTTTTTT.

This clone was seen only a few times. The J gene is TRBJ2-2, the V gene TRBV5-1, with a weak D call TRBD1 (6 bases). This CDR3 has 15 residues. The germline V gene encodes CDR1 SGHRS and CDR2 YFSETQ. Trimming shortened V by 1 base and J by 5 bases, and 12 bases separated the two germline ends. The CDR3, as DNA: TGCGCCAGCAGCTTGTCAGGGGTTGGGACCGGGGAGCTGTTTTTT. As protein: CASSLSGVGTGELFF.

The chain is built from TRBV7-9 and TRBJ1-2, with TRBD1 matching over 7 bases. This CDR3 spans 13 amino acids. J lost 6 bases, V lost 5 bases, and 6 bases had no gene match. Germline V lookup: CDR1 SEHNR, CDR2 FQNEAQ (reference sequence). CDR3 protein: CASSPTGQDGYTF. The CDR3 bases are TGTGCCAGCAGCCCTACCGGACAGGATGGCTACACCTTC.

This clone was counted a single time. The rearrangement links TRBV29-1 to TRBJ2-5; D gene ambiguous. Deletions cut 4 bases from V and 3 bases from J, with 3 bases between. Germline assignment: CDR1 SQVTM and CDR2 ANQGSEA. The CDR3 extends over 10 amino acids. Here the CDR3 DNA reads TGCAGCGTTGCTAAAGAGACCCAGTACTTC. It is translated as CSVAKETQYF. The entire variable domain, with the rest obtained from reference TRBV29-1 and TRBJ2-5, is as follows: SAVISQKPSRDICQRGTSLTIQCQVDSQVTMMFWYRQQPGQSLTLIATANQGSEATYESGFVIDKFPISRPNLTFSTLTVSNMSPEDSSIYLCSVAKETQYFGPGTRLLVL.

This chain links TRBV28 with TRBJ2-7; D is unresolved. CDR1 is MDHEN and CDR2 is SYDVKM in the germline V gene. The V and J ends lost 2 bases and 3 bases respectively, with 8 bases between them. The CDR3 extends over 13 amino acids. This CDR3 reads CASSLTAFYEQYF. CDR3 nucleotides: TGTGCCAGCAGTTTAACAGCTTTCTACGAGCAGTACTTC. Using reference TRBV28 and TRBJ2-7 for the parts outside the CDR3, the full variable domain is DVKVTQSSRYLVKRTGEKVFLECVQDMDHENMFWYRQDPGLGLRLIYFSYDVKMKEKGDIPEGYSVSREKKERFSLILESASTNQTSMYLCASSLTAFYEQYFGPGTRLTVT.

This clone was detected a few times. This chain connects TRBV4-2 to TRBJ2-3, with D possibly TRBD2 on 5 matching bases. The length of the CDR3 is 14 residues. Between the trimmed V and J ends, which lost 1 base and 6 bases, there was a span of 11 bases. Germline V gene lookup returns CDR1 LGHNA and CDR2 YNFKEQ. Written as DNA, the CDR3 is TGTGCCAGCAGCCAAGCCGGAGGACGTGATACGCAGTATTTT. Translated: CASSQAGGRDTQYF.

The V gene is TRBV4-1, the J gene TRBJ1-6; the D gene is possibly TRBD1 (6 bases). Trimming took off 0 bases at V and 4 bases at J, with 10 bases between the two ends. The length of the CDR3 is 16 residues. CDR1 MGHRA and CDR2 YSYEKL come from the germline V gene. The CDR3: CASSQEGDTYNSPLHF. In DNA form, the CDR3 reads TGCGCCAGCAGCCAAGAAGGGGACACTTATAATTCACCCCTCCACTTT.